This TCR beta chain was sequenced during a study of radiation and T cells in renal cell carcinoma. Time point specified: blood 2 weeks post-SBRT. Treatment meaning: 15 Gy SBRT to primary tumor, nephrectomy 4 weeks later. Blood was sampled at baseline, 2 weeks and 4 weeks after SBRT. V lost 2 bases to trimming and J lost 4 bases; unmatched junction nucleotides: 3. Per germline, CDR1 SGHDT and CDR2 YYEEEE. The length of the CDR3 is 14 residues. About this clone itself: Its antigen remains unknown.

Clones were read by immunoSEQ multiplex PCR, and TCRdb kept only the in-frame ones, dropping some. Altogether roughly 78,000 clones are present, around 76% being singletons, with the ten largest covering almost 6%. Whole-study findings and limits: Without pretreatment biopsies, baseline tumor clonotype presence was undetermined.

The input for sequencing was blood, taken from a patient whose treatment included radiotherapy and nephrectomy. The J gene is TRBJ1-2, the V gene TRBV5-6; 9 nucleotides match TRBD1. The source of this sequence is a man in his 60s with renal cell carcinoma. CDR3 coding DNA: TGTGCCAGCAGCTTAGGACAGGGGAGCTATGGCTACACCTTC. It codes for CASSLGQGSYGYTF.